Shown below are 23 T cell receptor beta chains from a single sample sequenced in a study of T cell responses to AZD1222 COVID-19 vaccine. The protocol was immunoSEQ multiplex PCR, while the TCRdb copy is restricted to in-frame clones and leaves out a portion. The table shows roughly 100,000 clones, with 90% occurring only once. Material: peripheral blood, obtained on day 0 of AZD1222 vaccination. These receptors were obtained from an adult in good health.

This clone was seen a single time. V and J are TRBV6-5 and TRBJ2-7; D is possibly TRBD1 (7 bases). V lost 6 bases to trimming and J lost 3 bases, with 15 bases between them. This CDR3 spans 14 amino acids. CDR1 MNHEY and CDR2 SVGAGI come from the germline V gene. CDR3 sequence reads: CASSPGTAGYEQYF. CDR3 in DNA: TGTGCCAGCAGCCCCGGGACAGCGGGCTACGAGCAGTACTTC.

This chain joins TRBV11-2 and TRBJ2-1; 8 bases fit TRBD2. CDR1 and CDR2 from the germline V gene are SGHAT and FQNNGV. Germline trimming cut 3 bases from V and 5 bases from J; bases unmatched to any gene: 3. The length of the CDR3 is 14 residues. Here the CDR3 DNA reads TGTGCCAGCAGCTTTGGGACTAGGGACAATGAGCAGTTCTTC. It translates to CASSFGTRDNEQFF.

V is TRBV7-2 and J is TRBJ2-5, with 8 bases aligning to TRBD2. CDR3 size: 15 residues. After removal of 5 bases from V and 5 bases from J, the junction contained 10 bases not matched to a gene. CDR1 and CDR2 (germline): SGHTA, FQGNSA. The CDR3 DNA reads TGTGCCAGCAGCGGGGCCGGCGGGAGGCCCGAGACCCAGTACTTC. It yields the protein CASSGAGGRPETQYF. Complete variable domain (other parts from reference TRBV7-2 and TRBJ2-5): GAGVSQSPSNKVTEKGKDVELRCDPISGHTALYWYRQSLGQGLEFLIYFQGNSAPDKSGLPSDRFSAERTGGSVSTLTIQRTQQEDSAVYLCASSGAGGRPETQYFGPGTRLLVL.

The chain recombines TRBV18 with TRBJ2-7; 8 bases map to TRBD1. This CDR3 is 15 amino acids long. Germline CDR1 and CDR2: KGHSH and LQKENI. J was trimmed by 4 bases and V by 6 bases; bases with no gene match: 11. CDR3: CASSPGLTGGYEQYF. CDR3 nucleotides: TGTGCCAGCTCCCCTGGCCTAACAGGGGGTTACGAGCAGTACTTC.

This clone has a handful of counts. The CDR3 bases are TGTGCCAGCAGCCTCAAGGGGGCTGCAACTAATGAAAAACTGTTTTTT. This gives the protein CASSLKGAATNEKLFF. The chain employs TRBV7-9 and TRBJ1-4, with 7 bases fitting TRBD1. Germline V gene data show CDR1 as SEHNR and CDR2 as FQNEAQ (reference sequence). The CDR3 consists of 16 residues. V lost 5 bases and J lost 0; bases outside the gene matches: 6.

The V gene is TRBV7-8, the J gene TRBJ2-4; 8 bases match TRBD2. Trimming took 0 bases from V and 5 from J; bases not matched to a gene: 6. Looked up from germline, CDR1 is SGHVS and CDR2 is FQNEAQ. The CDR3 covers 16 residues. CDR3 nucleotide sequence: TGTGCCAGCAGCTTAGCTAGCGGGAATTTCCAAAACATTCAGTACTTC. Protein sequence: CASSLASGNFQNIQYF.

The chain links TRBV6-5 to TRBJ1-3; maybe TRBD1 (5 bases). V gave up 8 bases and J gave up 3 bases, with 14 bases separating them. The CDR3 loop spans 14 amino acids. Germline assignment: CDR1 MNHEY and CDR2 SVGAGI. This chain's CDR3 is CASRNQGLGNTIYF. As DNA, the CDR3 is TGTGCCAGCCGAAACCAGGGTCTTGGAAACACCATATATTTT.

The chain combines TRBV5-8 with TRBJ2-7, with TRBD1 matching 9 bases. Trimming cost V 3 bases and J 2 bases; bases outside gene matches: 9. The CDR3 is 16 amino acids. Germline V gene data show CDR1 as SGHTS and CDR2 as YDEGEE. The CDR3 spells CASSWGTGPSAYEQYF. CDR3 DNA: TGTGCCAGCAGCTGGGGGACAGGGCCCTCGGCCTACGAGCAGTACTTC.

The chain joins TRBV6-2 or TRBV6-3 to TRBJ2-1; 10 bases are a match to TRBD1. Germline V gene lookup returns CDR1 MNHEY and CDR2 SVGEGT. The CDR3 spans 16 residues. After removal of 6 bases from V and 5 bases from J, the junction contained 10 bases not matched to a gene. The CDR3, as DNA: TGTGCCAGCAGCCCGAGGGGGACAGGGGTGCACAATGAGCAGTTCTTC. Residues: CASSPRGTGVHNEQFF.

This clone was picked up one time. V gene TRBV6-5 combines with J gene TRBJ2-7; 10 bases align to TRBD1. After removal of 4 bases from V and 4 bases from J, the junction contained 1 base not matched to a gene. CDR1 MNHEY and CDR2 SVGAGI come from the germline V gene. The CDR3 has 13 amino acids. The CDR3: CASSWTGGYEQYF. CDR3 sequence (DNA): TGTGCCAGCAGTTGGACAGGGGGGTACGAGCAGTACTTC.

Written as DNA, the CDR3 is TGCGCCAGCAGCCAAGCACCGATCTACGAGCAGTACTTC. Its translation is CASSQAPIYEQYF. This sequence joins TRBV4-1 and TRBJ2-7; D ambiguous. The CDR3 sequence is 13 residues long. Trimming cost V 1 base and J 3 bases, with 7 bases left between them. Germline CDR1 is MGHRA and CDR2 is YSYEKL.

The CDR3 nucleotides read TGTGCCAGCAGCCAAGATCCGCGGGGGAACTACGAGCAGTACTTC. Protein product: CASSQDPRGNYEQYF. This rearrangement joins TRBV3-1 (or the pseudogene TRBV3-2) to TRBJ2-7; 7 bases align to TRBD2. In germline, CDR1 is LGHDT, CDR2 YNNKEL (reference sequence). The V and J ends lost 0 bases and 3 bases, in that order; junction bases with no gene match: 5. This CDR3 is 15 amino acids long.

The V gene is TRBV10-2, the J gene TRBJ2-7; 8 bases map to TRBD2. Germline V gene sequence: CDR1 WSHSY, CDR2 SAAADI. V was clipped by 3 bases and J by 9 bases; unmatched bases: 7. The CDR3 runs to 13 residues. The chain's CDR3 is CASSDGRGTGQYF. The CDR3 DNA reads TGCGCCAGCAGTGACGGGAGGGGGACGGGGCAGTACTTC.

The genes are TRBV6-5 and TRBJ1-2; 10 bases align to TRBD1. Germline-derived CDR1 and CDR2 are MNHEY and SVGAGI. The CDR3 has 16 residues. Trimming at V came to 1 base and at J to 7 bases, leaving 9 bases not matched to a gene. This CDR3 reads CASSYLSGQGFGGYTF. As DNA, the CDR3 is TGTGCCAGCAGTTACTTGTCGGGACAGGGGTTTGGTGGCTACACCTTC.

The V and J genes are TRBV6-5 and TRBJ1-6; 9 bases line up with TRBD1. From germline, CDR1 is MNHEY and CDR2 SVGAGI. V trimming: 4 bases; J trimming: 9 bases; junction bases outside the gene matches: 10. CDR3 size: 16 residues. The CDR3 here is CASSFLPGTGSSPLHF. CDR3 DNA: TGTGCCAGCAGTTTCCTTCCCGGGACAGGGAGTTCACCCCTCCACTTT.

This clone was detected a few times. The chain combines TRBV6-4 with TRBJ1-2; 7 bases agree with TRBD1. V was pared by 4 bases and J by 3 bases, with 11 bases of the junction left unmatched. Germline lookup yields CDR1 MRHNA and CDR2 SNTAGT. The CDR3 length is 16 residues. CDR3 amino acids: CASSAPRDSPDYGYTF. The CDR3 region has the DNA TGTGCCAGCAGTGCTCCCAGGGACAGCCCGGACTATGGCTACACCTTC.

This clone was seen once. The chain has TRBV6-5 and TRBJ1-5; 9 bases match TRBD1. Germline trimming cut 6 bases from V and 2 bases from J; bases unmatched to any gene: 2. Germline assignment: CDR1 MNHEY and CDR2 SVGAGI. The CDR3 is 14 amino acids. The CDR3 DNA reads TGTGCCAGCAGGAGACAGGGGGGCAATCAGCCCCAGCATTTT. Amino acids: CASRRQGGNQPQHF.

V and J are TRBV2 and TRBJ2-7; 7 bases match TRBD1. CDR1 is SNHLY, CDR2 FYNNEI, per germline. CDR3 length: 15 residues. Germline trimming cut 6 bases from V and 5 bases from J; bases unmatched to any gene: 13. CDR3 sequence: CASSARTGSIHEQYF. For the CDR3, the DNA is TGTGCCAGCAGCGCCCGGACAGGATCAATTCACGAGCAGTACTTC.

The chain employs TRBV5-1 and TRBJ2-1; 7 bases align to TRBD1. Germline trimming cut 3 bases from V and 0 bases from J; bases unmatched to any gene: 6. Germline lookup yields CDR1 SGHRS and CDR2 YFSETQ. The CDR3 is 16 amino acids. The CDR3 DNA follows: TGCGCCAGCAGCTCGTACCGGGACAGCTCCTACAATGAGCAGTTCTTC. It is translated as CASSSYRDSSYNEQFF.

The chain uses TRBV7-2 and TRBJ2-1; 9 bases are a match to TRBD2. CDR3 length: 16 amino acids. The V gene end was trimmed by 5 bases and the J gene end by 6 bases; junction bases not matched to a gene: 11. Germline CDR1 and CDR2: SGHTA and FQGNSA. CDR3 nucleotide sequence: TGTGCCAGCAGCCCCTTAGGAGCGGGAGGTTTCAATGAGCAGTTCTTC. Its translation: CASSPLGAGGFNEQFF.

V gene TRBV4-2 combines with J gene TRBJ2-7; 8 nucleotides align to TRBD2. The V gene's germline CDR1 is LGHNA and CDR2 YNFKEQ. The CDR3 has 15 residues. The ends lost 0 bases at V and 6 bases at J; junction bases unmatched: 7. This chain's CDR3 is CASSQERSGSREQYF. Written as DNA, the CDR3 is TGTGCCAGCAGCCAAGAGCGGAGCGGGAGTCGCGAGCAGTACTTC.

The chain is built from TRBV7-2 and TRBJ2-7; D is undetermined. Germline CDR1 SGHTA, CDR2 FQGNSA. The CDR3 length is 12 residues. Trimming took off 5 bases at V and 3 bases at J, with 8 bases between the two ends. The CDR3 loop reads CASSRAGYEQYF. The CDR3, as DNA: TGTGCCAGCAGCCGGGCTGGCTACGAGCAGTACTTC.

The gene calls are TRBV4-3 and TRBJ1-2; TRBD1 agrees at 9 bases. CDR3 length: 14 amino acids. The V gene end was trimmed by 3 bases and the J gene end by 5 bases; junction bases not matched to a gene: 4. The germline V gene has CDR1 LGHNA and CDR2 YSLEER. In DNA form, the CDR3 reads TGCGCCAGCAGCCAGCAACAGGGGGCGTATGGCTACACCTTC. Its translation: CASSQQQGAYGYTF.